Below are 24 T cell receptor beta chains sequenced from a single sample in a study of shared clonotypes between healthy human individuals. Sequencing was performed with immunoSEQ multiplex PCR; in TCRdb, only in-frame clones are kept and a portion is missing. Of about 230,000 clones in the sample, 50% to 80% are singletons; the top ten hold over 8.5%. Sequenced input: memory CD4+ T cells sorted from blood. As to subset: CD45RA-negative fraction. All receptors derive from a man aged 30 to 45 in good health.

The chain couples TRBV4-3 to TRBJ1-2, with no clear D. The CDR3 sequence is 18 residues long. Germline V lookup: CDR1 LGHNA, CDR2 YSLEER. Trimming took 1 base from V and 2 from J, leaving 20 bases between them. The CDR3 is CASSQALFNTWANYGYTF. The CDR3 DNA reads TGCGCCAGCAGCCAAGCCCTATTTAATACGTGGGCGAACTATGGCTACACCTTC.

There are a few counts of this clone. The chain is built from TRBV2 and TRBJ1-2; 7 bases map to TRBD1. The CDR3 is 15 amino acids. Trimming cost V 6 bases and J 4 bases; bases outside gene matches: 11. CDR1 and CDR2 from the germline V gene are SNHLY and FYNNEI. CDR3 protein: CASSLSTGLSYGYTF. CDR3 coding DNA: TGTGCCAGCAGCCTCTCGACAGGGTTAAGCTATGGCTACACCTTC.

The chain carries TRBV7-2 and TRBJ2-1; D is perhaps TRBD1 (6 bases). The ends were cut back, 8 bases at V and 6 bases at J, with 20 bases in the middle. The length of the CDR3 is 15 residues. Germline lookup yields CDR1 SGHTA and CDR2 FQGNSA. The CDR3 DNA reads TGTGCCAGCGGCCAGTACAGGGTAGGGGGCAATGAGCAGTTCTTC. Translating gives CASGQYRVGGNEQFF.

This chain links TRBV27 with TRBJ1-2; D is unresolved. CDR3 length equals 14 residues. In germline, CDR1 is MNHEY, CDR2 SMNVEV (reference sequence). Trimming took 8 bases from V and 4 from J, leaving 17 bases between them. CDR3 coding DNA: TGTGCCAGCCGTTCTCTACTCCCAACCTATGGCTACACCTTC. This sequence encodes CASRSLLPTYGYTF.

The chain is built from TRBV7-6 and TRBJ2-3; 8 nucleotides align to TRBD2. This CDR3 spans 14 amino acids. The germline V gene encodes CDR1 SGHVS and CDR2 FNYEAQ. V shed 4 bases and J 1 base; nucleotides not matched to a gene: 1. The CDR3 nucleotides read TGTGCCAGCAGCTCACTAGCGGGCACAGATACGCAGTATTTT. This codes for CASSSLAGTDTQYF.

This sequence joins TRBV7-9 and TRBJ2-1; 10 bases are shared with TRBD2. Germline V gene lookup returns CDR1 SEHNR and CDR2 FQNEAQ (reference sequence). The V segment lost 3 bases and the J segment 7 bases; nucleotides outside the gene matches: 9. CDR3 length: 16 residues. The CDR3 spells CASSFTRTSGHNEQFF. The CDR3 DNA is TGTGCCAGCAGCTTCACTAGGACTAGCGGCCATAATGAGCAGTTCTTC.

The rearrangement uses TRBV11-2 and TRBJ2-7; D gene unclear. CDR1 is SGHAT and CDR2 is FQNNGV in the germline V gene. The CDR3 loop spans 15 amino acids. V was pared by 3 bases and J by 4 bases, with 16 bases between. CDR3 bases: TGTGCCAGCAGCTTCACCCCAGGACCGAGGTACGAGCAGTACTTC. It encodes CASSFTPGPRYEQYF.

The CDR3 loop reads CASSYYRSGANVLTF. In nucleotides, the CDR3 is TGTGCCAGCAGTTACTACAGGTCTGGGGCCAACGTCCTGACTTTC. This chain connects TRBV6-5 to TRBJ2-6; maybe TRBD1 (5 bases). The germline gives CDR1 MNHEY, CDR2 SVGAGI. Trimming left V 1 base short and J 1 base short, with 5 bases between. The CDR3 extends over 15 amino acids.

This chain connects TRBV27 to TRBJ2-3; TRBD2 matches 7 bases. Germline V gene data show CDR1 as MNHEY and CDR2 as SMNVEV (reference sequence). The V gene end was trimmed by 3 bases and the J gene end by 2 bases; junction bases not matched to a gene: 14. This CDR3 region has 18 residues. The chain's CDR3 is CASSLRKGRARTTDTQYF. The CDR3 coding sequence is TGTGCCAGCAGTTTGCGAAAGGGGAGGGCCCGAACCACAGATACGCAGTATTTT.

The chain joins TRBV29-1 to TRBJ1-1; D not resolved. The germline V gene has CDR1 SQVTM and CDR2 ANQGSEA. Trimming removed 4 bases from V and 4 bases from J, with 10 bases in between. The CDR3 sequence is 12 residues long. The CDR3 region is CSVGVMGTEAFF. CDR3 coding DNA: TGCAGCGTTGGTGTTATGGGCACTGAAGCTTTCTTT. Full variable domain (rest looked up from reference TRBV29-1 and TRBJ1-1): SAVISQKPSRDICQRGTSLTIQCQVDSQVTMMFWYRQQPGQSLTLIATANQGSEATYESGFVIDKFPISRPNLTFSTLTVSNMSPEDSSIYLCSVGVMGTEAFFGQGTRLTVV.

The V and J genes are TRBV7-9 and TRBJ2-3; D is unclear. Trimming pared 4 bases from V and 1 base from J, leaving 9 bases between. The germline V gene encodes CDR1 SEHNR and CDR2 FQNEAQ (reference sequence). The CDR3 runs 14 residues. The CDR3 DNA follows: TGTGCCAGCAGCTCGCCGTGGGGCACAGATACGCAGTATTTT. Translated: CASSSPWGTDTQYF. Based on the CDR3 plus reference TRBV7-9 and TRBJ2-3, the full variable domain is DTGVSQNPRHKITKRGQNVTFRCDPISEHNRLYWYRQTLGQGPEFLTYFQNEAQLEKSRLLSDRFSAERPKGSFSTLEIQRTEQGDSAMYLCASSSPWGTDTQYFGPGTRLTVL.

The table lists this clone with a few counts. The CDR3 region is CASSLTLGDYEQYF. The CDR3 coding sequence is TGTGCCAGCAGCTTAACGTTGGGGGACTACGAGCAGTACTTC. The chain couples TRBV7-2 to TRBJ2-7; D is possibly TRBD1 or TRBD2 (5 bases each). The ends were cut back, 2 bases at V and 3 bases at J, with 11 bases in the middle. CDR1 and CDR2 (germline): SGHTA, FQGNSA. This CDR3 spans 14 amino acids.

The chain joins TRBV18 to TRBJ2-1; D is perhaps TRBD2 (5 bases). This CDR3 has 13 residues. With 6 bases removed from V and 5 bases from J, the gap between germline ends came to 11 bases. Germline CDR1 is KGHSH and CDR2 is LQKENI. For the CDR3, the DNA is TGTGCCAGCTCGGCCACGCGGGACAATGAGCAGTTCTTC. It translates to CASSATRDNEQFF.

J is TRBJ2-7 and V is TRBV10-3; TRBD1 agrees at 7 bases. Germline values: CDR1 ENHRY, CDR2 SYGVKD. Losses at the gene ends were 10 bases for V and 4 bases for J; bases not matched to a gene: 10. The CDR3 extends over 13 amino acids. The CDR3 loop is CATGTGVGYEQYF. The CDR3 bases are TGTGCCACCGGAACAGGGGTTGGGTACGAGCAGTACTTC.

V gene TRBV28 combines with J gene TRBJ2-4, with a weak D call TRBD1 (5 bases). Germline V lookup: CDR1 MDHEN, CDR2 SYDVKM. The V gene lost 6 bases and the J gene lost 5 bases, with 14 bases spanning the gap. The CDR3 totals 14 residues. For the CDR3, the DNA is TGTGCCAGCAGCCCACAGGCCTTGGAAAACATTCAGTACTTC. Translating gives CASSPQALENIQYF. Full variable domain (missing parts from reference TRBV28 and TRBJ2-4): DVKVTQSSRYLVKRTGEKVFLECVQDMDHENMFWYRQDPGLGLRLIYFSYDVKMKEKGDIPEGYSVSREKKERFSLILESASTNQTSMYLCASSPQALENIQYFGAGTRLSVL.

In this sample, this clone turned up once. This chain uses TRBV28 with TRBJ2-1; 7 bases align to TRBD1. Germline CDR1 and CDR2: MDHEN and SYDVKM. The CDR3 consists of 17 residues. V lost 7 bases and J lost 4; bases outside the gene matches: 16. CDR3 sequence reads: CASMPIMGDRRYNEQFF. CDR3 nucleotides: TGTGCCAGCATGCCCATAATGGGGGACAGAAGGTACAATGAGCAGTTCTTC.

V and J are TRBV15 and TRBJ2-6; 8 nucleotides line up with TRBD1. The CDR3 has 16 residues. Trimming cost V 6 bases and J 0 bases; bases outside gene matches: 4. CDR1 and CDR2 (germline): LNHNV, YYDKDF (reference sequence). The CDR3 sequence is CATSWDRHSGANVLTF. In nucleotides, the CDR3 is TGTGCCACCAGTTGGGACAGGCACTCTGGGGCCAACGTCCTGACTTTC.

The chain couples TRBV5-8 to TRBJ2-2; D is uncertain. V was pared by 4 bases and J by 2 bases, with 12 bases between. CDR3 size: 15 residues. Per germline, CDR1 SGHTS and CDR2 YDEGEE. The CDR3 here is CASSAAIRNTGELFF. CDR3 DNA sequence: TGTGCCAGCAGCGCGGCTATTAGAAACACCGGGGAGCTGTTTTTT.

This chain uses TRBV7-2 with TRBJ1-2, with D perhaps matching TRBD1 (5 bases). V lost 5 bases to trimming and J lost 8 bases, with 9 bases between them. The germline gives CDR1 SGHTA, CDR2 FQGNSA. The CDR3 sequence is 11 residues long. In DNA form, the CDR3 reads TGTGCCAGCAGCCCGGGGGTCGGCTACACCTTC. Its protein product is CASSPGVGYTF.

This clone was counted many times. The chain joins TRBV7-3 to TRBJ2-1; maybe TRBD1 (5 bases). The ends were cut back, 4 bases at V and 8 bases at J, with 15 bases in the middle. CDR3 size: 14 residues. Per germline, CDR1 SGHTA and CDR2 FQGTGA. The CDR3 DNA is TGTGCCAGCAGCTCCGAGCCAGGGTTGGATGAGCAGTTCTTC. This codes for CASSSEPGLDEQFF.

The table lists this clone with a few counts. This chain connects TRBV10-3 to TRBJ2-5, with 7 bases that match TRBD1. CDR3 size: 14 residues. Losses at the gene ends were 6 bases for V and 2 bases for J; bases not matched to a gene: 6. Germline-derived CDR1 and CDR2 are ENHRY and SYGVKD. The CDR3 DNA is TGTGCCATCAGAGGGACAGCACGACAAGAGACCCAGTACTTC. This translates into CAIRGTARQETQYF.

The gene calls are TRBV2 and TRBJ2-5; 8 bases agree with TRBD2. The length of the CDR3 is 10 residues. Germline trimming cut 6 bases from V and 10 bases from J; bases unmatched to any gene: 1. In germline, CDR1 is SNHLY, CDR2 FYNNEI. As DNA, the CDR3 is TGTGCCAGCAGGGCGGGGGGCCAGTACTTC. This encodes CASRAGGQYF.

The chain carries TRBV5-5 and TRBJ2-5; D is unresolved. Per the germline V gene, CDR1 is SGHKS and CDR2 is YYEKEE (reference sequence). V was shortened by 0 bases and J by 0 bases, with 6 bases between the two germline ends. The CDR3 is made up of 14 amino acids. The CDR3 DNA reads TGTGCCAGCAGCTTGGCCGGCCACCAAGAGACCCAGTACTTC. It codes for CASSLAGHQETQYF.

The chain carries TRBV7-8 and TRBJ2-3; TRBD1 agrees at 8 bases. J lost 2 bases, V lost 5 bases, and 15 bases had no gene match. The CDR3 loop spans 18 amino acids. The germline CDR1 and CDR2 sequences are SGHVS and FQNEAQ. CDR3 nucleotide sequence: TGTGCCAGCAGCCCACCTCCCAGGGGGCAAGTTAACACAGATACGCAGTATTTT. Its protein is CASSPPPRGQVNTDTQYF. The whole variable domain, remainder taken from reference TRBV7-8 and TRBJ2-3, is GAGVSQSPRYKVAKRGQDVALRCDPISGHVSLFWYQQALGQGPEFLTYFQNEAQLDKSGLPSDRFFAERPEGSVSTLKIQRTQQEDSAVYLCASSPPPRGQVNTDTQYFGPGTRLTVL.